These 12 T cell receptor beta chains came from one sample sequenced in a study of CD8+ T cells in alopecia areata. Treatment described: oral pan-JAK inhibitor, 5-10 mg twice daily. The sequencing template was cDNA reverse transcribed from extracted RNA. Generated by immunoSEQ multiplex PCR, the TCRdb table keeps only in-frame clones and is missing some. The data hold over 150,000 clones, with 53% observed a single time. This specimen was CD8+ T cells sorted from blood, taken at week 24, from a patient treated with tofacitinib. These receptors came from a human donor with alopecia areata.

This clone was seen just once. This chain uses TRBV2 with TRBJ2-1; TRBD1 is a possible D gene (6 bases). V was clipped by 7 bases and J by 6 bases, with 16 bases between them. Germline assignment: CDR1 SNHLY and CDR2 FYNNEI. The CDR3 runs 14 residues. DNA of the CDR3: TGTGCCAGCACTTCTCCTGGACAGCCCAATGAGCAGTTCTTC. It translates to CASTSPGQPNEQFF.

The V gene is TRBV9, the J gene TRBJ1-2; no firm D call. CDR3 length equals 12 residues. CDR1 SGDLS and CDR2 YYNGEE come from the germline V gene. V lost 0 bases, J lost 6 bases, and 6 bases lay in between. The CDR3 reads CASSVGRDGYTF. The CDR3 DNA follows: TGTGCCAGCAGCGTAGGGCGGGATGGCTACACCTTC.

In its sample, this clone was seen once. This chain joins TRBV6-1 and TRBJ2-3, with unresolved D. CDR1 is MNHNS, CDR2 SASEGT, per germline. V lost 3 bases and J lost 4, with 11 bases in between. The CDR3 runs 14 residues. CDR3 loop: CASSETRKADTQYF. CDR3 DNA: TGTGCCAGCAGTGAGACCAGAAAGGCAGATACGCAGTATTTT.

V and J are TRBV27 and TRBJ2-7, with D uncertain. This CDR3 has 16 amino acids. V dropped 2 bases and J dropped 0 bases, with 14 bases sitting between them. Germline CDR1 MNHEY, CDR2 SMNVEV (reference sequence). CDR3: CASSLATSSSSYEQYF. CDR3 nucleotides: TGTGCCAGCAGTTTAGCGACGAGTTCAAGCTCCTACGAGCAGTACTTC.

The chain couples TRBV2 to TRBJ2-5; maybe TRBD2 (5 bases). Trimming took 7 bases from V and 7 from J, leaving 10 bases between them. Germline V gives CDR1 SNHLY, CDR2 FYNNEI. The length of the CDR3 is 11 residues. CDR3 sequence: CASMSGGTQYF. CDR3 DNA: TGTGCCAGCATGAGTGGAGGGACCCAGTACTTC. The full variable domain, completed using reference TRBV2 and TRBJ2-5, is EPEVTQTPSHQVTQMGQEVILRCVPISNHLYFYWYRQILGQKVEFLVSFYNNEISEKSEIFDDQFSVERPDGSNFTLKIRSTKLEDSAMYFCASMSGGTQYFGPGTRLLVL.

This clone was seen a single time. The chain employs TRBV2 and TRBJ2-7; 11 nucleotides align to TRBD1. CDR3 length: 13 residues. Germline V gives CDR1 SNHLY, CDR2 FYNNEI. V lost 4 bases to trimming and J lost 6 bases; unmatched junction nucleotides: 2. CDR3 in amino acids: CASSAGTGGEQYF. Written as DNA, the CDR3 is TGTGCCAGCAGTGCCGGGACAGGGGGCGAGCAGTACTTC.

There are a few counts of this clone. Other DNA sequences in the sample encode the same CDR3. V gene TRBV29-1 combines with J gene TRBJ1-1; TRBD1 agrees at 7 bases. J was trimmed by 5 bases and V by 5 bases; bases with no gene match: 2. Per the germline V gene, CDR1 is SQVTM and CDR2 is ANQGSEA. The CDR3 contains 11 residues. The CDR3 loop reads CSVQGGTEAFF. Written as DNA, the CDR3 is TGCAGCGTTCAGGGGGGGACTGAAGCTTTCTTT.

In nucleotides, the CDR3 is TGCGCCAGCAGCCAAGATGGGGGCCGGGGACAGCCCCAGCATTTT. Residues: CASSQDGGRGQPQHF. This chain links TRBV4-3 with TRBJ1-5, with D perhaps TRBD1 (6 bases). CDR3 length: 15 residues. Trimming pared 0 bases from V and 7 bases from J, leaving 13 bases between. Germline values: CDR1 LGHNA, CDR2 YSLEER.

The V and J genes are TRBV29-1 and TRBJ1-2; no firm D call. CDR1 is SQVTM and CDR2 is ANQGSEA in the germline V gene. With 6 bases removed from V and 4 bases from J, the gap between germline ends came to 12 bases. CDR3 length: 12 amino acids. The CDR3 here is CSVKHSSYGYTF. The CDR3 bases are TGCAGCGTAAAACACTCGAGCTATGGCTACACCTTC.

This clone has more than one count but fewer than ten. This chain joins TRBV13 and TRBJ2-7; D not resolved. CDR1 and CDR2 from the germline V gene are PRHDT and FYEKMQ (reference sequence). The CDR3 contains 13 residues. Trimming took off 0 bases at V and 6 bases at J, with 9 bases between the two ends. The CDR3 DNA sequence: TGTGCCAGCAGCTTAGGATCGGTAATCGAGCAGTACTTC. It translates to CASSLGSVIEQYF.

The genes are TRBV29-1 and TRBJ1-1, with D unresolved. Germline V gene lookup returns CDR1 SQVTM and CDR2 ANQGSEA. V was clipped by 3 bases and J by 8 bases, with 7 bases between them. The CDR3 is made up of 10 amino acids. CDR3 region: CSVDKGEAFF. CDR3 DNA sequence: TGCAGCGTTGATAAGGGAGAAGCTTTCTTT.

This chain links TRBV7-3 with TRBJ2-1; the D is unclear. Germline V lookup: CDR1 SGHTA, CDR2 FQGTGA. V lost 4 bases, J lost 2 bases, and 15 bases lay in between. This CDR3 has 16 amino acids. The CDR3 bases are TGTGCCAGCAGCTCAAAAGGGTCCCCAGCCTACAATGAGCAGTTCTTC. Translation: CASSSKGSPAYNEQFF.